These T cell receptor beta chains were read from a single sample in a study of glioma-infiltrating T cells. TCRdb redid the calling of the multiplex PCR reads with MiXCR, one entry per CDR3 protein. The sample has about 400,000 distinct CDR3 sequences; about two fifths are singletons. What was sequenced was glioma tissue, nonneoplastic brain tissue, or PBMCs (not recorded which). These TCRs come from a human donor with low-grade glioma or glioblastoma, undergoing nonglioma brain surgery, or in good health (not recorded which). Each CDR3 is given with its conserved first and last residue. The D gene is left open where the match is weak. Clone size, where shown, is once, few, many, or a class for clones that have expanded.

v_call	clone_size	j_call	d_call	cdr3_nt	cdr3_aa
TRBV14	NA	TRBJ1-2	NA	TGTGCCAGCAGCCAAGTGGGGGGTTATGGCTACACCTTC	CASSQVGGYGYTF
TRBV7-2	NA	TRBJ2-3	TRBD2	TGTGCCAGCAGCTTAGCGCAGACTAGCGGGAGAGGAGATACGCAGTATTTT	CASSLAQTSGRGDTQYF
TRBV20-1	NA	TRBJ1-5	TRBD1	TGCAGTGCTAGAGCTTGGGACAGGGACCGTCATAGCAATCAGCCCCAGCATTTT	CSARAWDRDRHSNQPQHF
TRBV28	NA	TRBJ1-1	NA	TGTGCCAGCAGTTTCCCTACAAACACTGAAGCTTTCTTT	CASSFPTNTEAFF
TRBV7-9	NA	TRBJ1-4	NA	TGTGCCACCATACAGACAACTAATGAAAAACTGTTTTTT	CATIQTTNEKLFF
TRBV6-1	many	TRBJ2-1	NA	TGTGCCAGCAGTGAAGGGACAGGGATATTAGCGGGAGTCTTTTCATGGCAGTTCTTC	CASSEGTGILAGVFSWQFF
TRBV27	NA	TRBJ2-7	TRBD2	TGTGCCATCAGACCAACTAGCGGGGACTCCTACGAGCAGTACTTC	CAIRPTSGDSYEQYF
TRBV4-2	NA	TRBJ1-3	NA	TGTGCCAGCAGCCAAGATCGGAGAAACACCATATATTTT	CASSQDRRNTIYF
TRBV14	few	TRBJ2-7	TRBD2	TGTGCCAGCAGCGGTTGGCTAGCGGGAGTTTGGTACGAGCAGTACTTC	CASSGWLAGVWYEQYF
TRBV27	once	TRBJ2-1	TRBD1	TGTGCCAGCAGTTCGCCGGACAGGGTGGGATACGAGCAGTTCTTC	CASSSPDRVGYEQFF
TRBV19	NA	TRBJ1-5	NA	TGTGCCAGTAGTATTCCGGGGGTCTTTCAGCCCCAGCATTTT	CASSIPGVFQPQHF
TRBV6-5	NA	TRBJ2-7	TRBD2	TGTGCCAGCAGTTACTCGAAGTTTTCTAGCGGGAGCCACGAGCAGTACTTC	CASSYSKFSSGSHEQYF
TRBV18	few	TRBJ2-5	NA	TGTGCCAGCTCAAGATCATCACGCGAGACCCAGTACTTC	CASSRSSRETQYF
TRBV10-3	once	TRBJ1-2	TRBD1	TGTGCCATCAGTTACAGGGGGCAAAACTATGGCTACCCCTTC	CAISYRGQNYGYPF
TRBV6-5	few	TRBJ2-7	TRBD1	TGTGCCATCAGTGAGCCTTGGGGACAGGGGAGGTTCGAGCAGTACTTC	CAISEPWGQGRFEQYF
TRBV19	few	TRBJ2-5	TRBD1	TGTGCCAGTAGTCGCCGGGACAGTCAAGAGACCCAGTACTTC	CASSRRDSQETQYF
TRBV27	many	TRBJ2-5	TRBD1	TGTGCCAGCAGTTTCGGGACAGAAGAGACCCAGTACTTC	CASSFGTEETQYF
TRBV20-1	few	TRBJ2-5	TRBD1	TGCAGTGCTGGGTACAGGGGTTTGGAAGAGACCCAGTACTTC	CSAGYRGLEETQYF
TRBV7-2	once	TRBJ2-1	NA	TGTGCCAGCAGCTTGAGGGCTAGGGGACTCCTCTTCAATGAGCAGTTCTTC	CASSLRARGLLFNEQFF
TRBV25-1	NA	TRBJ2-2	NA	TGTGCCAGCAGTGAGGGGGGACGGACCGGGGAGCTGTTTTTT	CASSEGGRTGELFF
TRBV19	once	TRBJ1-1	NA	TGTGCCAGTAGTACCCGGACAGCCCGAGGCACTGAAGCTTTCTTT	CASSTRTARGTEAFF
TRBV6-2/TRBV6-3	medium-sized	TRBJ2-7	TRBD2	TGTGCCAGCAGTTTTTTAGCGGGGAGCTCCTACGAGCAGTACTTC	CASSFLAGSSYEQYF
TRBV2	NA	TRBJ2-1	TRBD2	TGTGCCAGCACCCTAGCGGGAGAGTACAATGAGCAGTTCTTC	CASTLAGEYNEQFF
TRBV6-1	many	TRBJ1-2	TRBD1	TGTGCCAGCAACCGAGGACAGGGGGAATATGGCTACACCTTC	CASNRGQGEYGYTF
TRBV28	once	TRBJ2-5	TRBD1	TGTGCCAGCAGTTTGGCAGGGGGCGCCAGCCCCCCCCAAGAGACCCAGTACTTC	CASSLAGGASPPQETQYF
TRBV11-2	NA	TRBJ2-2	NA	TGTGCCAGCAGCTTAGTTGCACCCCCCGGGGAGCTGTTTTTT	CASSLVAPPGELFF
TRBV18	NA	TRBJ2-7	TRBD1	TGTGCCAGCTCACAGGACAGGGAAGGCGAGCAGTACTTC	CASSQDREGEQYF
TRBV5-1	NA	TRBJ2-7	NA	TGCGCCAGCAGCTTGAATACAGGGTCTTCAGGCGAGCAGTACTTC	CASSLNTGSSGEQYF
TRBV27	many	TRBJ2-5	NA	TGTGCCAGACGACCCTCGGAGACCCAGTACTTC	CARRPSETQYF
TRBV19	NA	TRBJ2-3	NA	TGTGCCAGTAGTATCGTCCTAGCCACAGATACGCAGTATTTT	CASSIVLATDTQYF
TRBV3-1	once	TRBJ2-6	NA	TGTGCCAGCAGCTCAGAGGGGGCTGGGGCCAACGTCCTGACTTTC	CASSSEGAGANVLTF
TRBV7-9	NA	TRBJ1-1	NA	TGTGCCAGCAGGTTAGAGCTCACTGAAGCTTTCTTT	CASRLELTEAFF
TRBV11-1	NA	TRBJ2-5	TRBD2	TGTGCCAGCAGCTTGACCACGATAGCGGGGAGTATGGAGACCCAGTACTTC	CASSLTTIAGSMETQYF